This record covers a single T cell receptor (beta chain). The table came from immunoSEQ multiplex PCR; TCRdb's copy has only in-frame clones and leaves some out. The sample lists approximately 120,000 clones, more than 75% occurring once. This sample was taken from a study of blood T cell repertoires in COVID-19. Across the whole study: Italy, Spain and the United States were the sources of the convalescent and acute COVID-19 samples.

The origin of this receptor is a woman between 45 and 60 years old who had recovered from COVID-19. Sequencing was carried out using peripheral blood.

The CDR3 loop reads CASTTIGDRPSGEQFF. DNA of the CDR3: TGTGCCAGCACCACGATAGGGGACAGACCCTCGGGGGAGCAGTTCTTC. V usage is TRBV28 and J usage is TRBJ2-1; TRBD1 agrees at 7 bases. The junction had 19 bases not matched to a gene; V was cut back by 7 bases and J by 10 bases. The CDR3 runs to 16 residues. CDR1 is MDHEN and CDR2 is SYDVKM in the germline V gene.